One and the same sample provided the 8 T cell receptor beta chains below, sequenced in a study of CD8 T cells in Susac syndrome. When the RNA was reverse transcribed, random hexamers were used with an input of roughly 0.5 to 1 ug. TCRdb called the immunoSEQ multiplex PCR reads again in MiXCR, with one record for every CDR3 protein. The sample shows 130,000 or so distinct CDR3 sequences, roughly 95% of them seen only once. Material for sequencing was CD4+ T cells from PBMCs. These receptors were collected from a human donor with Susac syndrome.

CDR3 in amino acids: CASSQAASAYNIQYF. Here the CDR3 DNA reads TGTGCCAGCAGCCAAGCGGCTAGCGCATATAACATTCAGTACTTC. The chain carries TRBV3-1 and TRBJ2-4, with D perhaps TRBD2 (6 bases). Trimming pared 1 base from V and 7 bases from J, leaving 14 bases between. The CDR3 extends over 15 amino acids. CDR1 and CDR2 from the germline V gene are LGHDT and YNNKEL (reference sequence).

Here the CDR3 DNA reads TGCGCCAGCAGCTCGCCGGGCCTCTACGAGCAGTACTTC. Translation gives CASSSPGLYEQYF. J is TRBJ2-7 and V is TRBV5-1; no clear D gene. The CDR3 spans 13 residues. CDR1 is SGHRS and CDR2 is YFSETQ in the germline V gene. The germline V and J ends were trimmed by 3 bases and 3 bases, with 10 bases remaining between them.

This clonotype is a singleton in its sample. The chain is built from TRBV3-1 and TRBJ1-1, with 9 bases aligning to TRBD1. With 4 bases clipped from V and 0 bases from J, the junction kept 3 bases outside the gene matches. The CDR3 contains 15 residues. CDR1 is LGHDT and CDR2 is YNNKEL in the germline V gene (reference sequence). This chain's CDR3 is CASSPRDRVNTEAFF. The CDR3 region has the DNA TGTGCCAGCAGCCCTCGGGACAGGGTGAACACTGAAGCTTTCTTT.

The J gene is TRBJ1-1, the V gene TRBV28; D is ambiguous. The CDR3 spans 14 residues. V lost 6 bases to trimming and J lost 1 base, with 12 bases between them. Per germline, CDR1 MDHEN and CDR2 SYDVKM. The CDR3 is CASSLIRENTEAFF. In DNA, the CDR3 is TGTGCCAGCAGCCTGATTAGGGAGAACACTGAAGCTTTCTTT. Together with reference TRBV28 and TRBJ1-1, the CDR3 gives the full variable domain: DVKVTQSSRYLVKRTGEKVFLECVQDMDHENMFWYRQDPGLGLRLIYFSYDVKMKEKGDIPEGYSVSREKKERFSLILESASTNQTSMYLCASSLIRENTEAFFGQGTRLTVV.

This clonotype appeared a single time. Here the CDR3 DNA reads TGCAGTGTTCGTGGGAATTCCTACAATGAGCAGTTCTTC. Translated, it gives CSVRGNSYNEQFF. This chain connects TRBV20-1 to TRBJ2-1; no clear D. CDR3 size: 13 residues. Germline CDR1 is DFQATT and CDR2 is SNEGSKA (reference sequence). Trimming removed 7 bases at V and 1 base at J, with 11 bases between.

The V call is TRBV5-1, the J call TRBJ1-4, with TRBD1 as a possible D gene (5 bases). The CDR3 totals 16 residues. Germline CDR1 is SGHRS and CDR2 is YFSETQ. Trimming removed 0 bases from V and 7 bases from J, with 16 bases in between. Here the CDR3 reads CASSLGVDSRSEKLFF. In nucleotides, the CDR3 is TGCGCCAGCAGCTTGGGGGTTGACAGTCGGAGTGAAAAACTGTTTTTT.

The J gene is TRBJ2-1, the V gene TRBV29-1; 9 bases align to TRBD2. From germline, CDR1 is SQVTM and CDR2 ANQGSEA. The CDR3 spans 13 residues. The CDR3 DNA reads TGCAGTGATGCGGGAGGGCCCTACAATGAGCAGTTCTTC. This encodes CSDAGGPYNEQFF.

DNA for the CDR3: TGTGCCAGCAGCGGCGCCGGACTAGCGGGAGTCGAGCAGTACTTC. Protein product: CASSGAGLAGVEQYF. This chain joins TRBV14 and TRBJ2-7; 13 bases align to TRBD2. V trimming: 5 bases; J trimming: 6 bases; junction bases outside the gene matches: 7. From germline, CDR1 is SGHDN and CDR2 FVKESK. The CDR3 runs 15 residues.